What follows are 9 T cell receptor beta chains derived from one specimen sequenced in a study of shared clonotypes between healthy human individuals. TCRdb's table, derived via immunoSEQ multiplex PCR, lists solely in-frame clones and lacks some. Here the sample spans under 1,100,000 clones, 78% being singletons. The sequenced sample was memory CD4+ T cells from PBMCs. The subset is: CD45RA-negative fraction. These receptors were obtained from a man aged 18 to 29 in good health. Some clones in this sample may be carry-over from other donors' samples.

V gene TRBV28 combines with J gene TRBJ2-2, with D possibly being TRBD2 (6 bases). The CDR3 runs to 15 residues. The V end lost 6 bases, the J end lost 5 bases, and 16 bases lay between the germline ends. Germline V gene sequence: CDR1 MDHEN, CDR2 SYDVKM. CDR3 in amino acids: CASRPRGGRTGELFF. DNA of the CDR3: TGTGCCAGCAGGCCCCGCGGAGGGCGGACCGGGGAGCTGTTTTTT. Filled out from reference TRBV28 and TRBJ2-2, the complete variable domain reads DVKVTQSSRYLVKRTGEKVFLECVQDMDHENMFWYRQDPGLGLRLIYFSYDVKMKEKGDIPEGYSVSREKKERFSLILESASTNQTSMYLCASRPRGGRTGELFFGEGSRLTVL.

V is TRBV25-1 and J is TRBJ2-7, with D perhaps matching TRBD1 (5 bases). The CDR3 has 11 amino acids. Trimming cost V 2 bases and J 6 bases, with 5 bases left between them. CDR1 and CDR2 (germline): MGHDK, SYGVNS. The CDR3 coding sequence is TGTGCCAGCAGTGAAGGGGCCGAGCAGTACTTC. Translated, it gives CASSEGAEQYF.

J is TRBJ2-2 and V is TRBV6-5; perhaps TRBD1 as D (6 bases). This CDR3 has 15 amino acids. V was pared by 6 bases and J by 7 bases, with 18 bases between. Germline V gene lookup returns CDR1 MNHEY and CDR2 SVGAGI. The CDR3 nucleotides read TGTGCCAGCAGCCTCACCATCAGGGGTGGCGGGGAGCTGTTTTTT. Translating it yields CASSLTIRGGGELFF.

The CDR3 loop reads CAWSITSGLYEQYF. The CDR3 DNA follows: TGTGCCTGGAGTATCACTAGCGGGCTCTACGAGCAGTACTTC. This chain uses TRBV30 with TRBJ2-7, with 9 nucleotides matching TRBD2. The CDR3 has 14 amino acids. J was trimmed by 3 bases and V by 2 bases; bases with no gene match: 5. CDR1 and CDR2 from the germline V gene are GTSNPN and SVGIG (reference sequence).

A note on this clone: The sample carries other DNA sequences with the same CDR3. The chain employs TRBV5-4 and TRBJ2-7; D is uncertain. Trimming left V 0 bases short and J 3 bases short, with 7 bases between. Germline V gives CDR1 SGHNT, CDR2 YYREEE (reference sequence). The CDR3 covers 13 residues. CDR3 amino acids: CASSLGAGYEQYF. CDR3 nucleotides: TGTGCCAGCAGCTTGGGGGCAGGCTACGAGCAGTACTTC.

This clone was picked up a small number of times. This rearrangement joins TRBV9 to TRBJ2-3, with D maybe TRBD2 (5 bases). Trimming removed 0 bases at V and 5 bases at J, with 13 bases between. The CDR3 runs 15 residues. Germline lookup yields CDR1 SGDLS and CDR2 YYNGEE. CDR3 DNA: TGTGCCAGCAGCGTAGGAGGGCTGGTTAGAGATACGCAGTATTTT. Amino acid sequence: CASSVGGLVRDTQYF.

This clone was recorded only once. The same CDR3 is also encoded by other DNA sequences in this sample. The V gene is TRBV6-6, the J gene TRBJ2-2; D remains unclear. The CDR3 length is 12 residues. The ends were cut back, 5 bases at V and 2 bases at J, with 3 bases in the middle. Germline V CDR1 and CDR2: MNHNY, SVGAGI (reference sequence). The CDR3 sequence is CASSRNTGELFF. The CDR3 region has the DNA TGTGCCAGCAGTCGCAACACCGGGGAGCTGTTTTTT.

Written as DNA, the CDR3 is TGTGCCAGCAGCGCCATTCGGGGGGCGAACACCGGGGAGCTGTTTTTT. Its protein is CASSAIRGANTGELFF. The chain is built from TRBV7-7 and TRBJ2-2; 7 nucleotides match TRBD2. The germline V gene has CDR1 SSHAT and CDR2 FNYEAQ (reference sequence). J gave up 0 bases and V 5 bases, and 6 bases lay outside the gene matches. This CDR3 is built from 16 residues.

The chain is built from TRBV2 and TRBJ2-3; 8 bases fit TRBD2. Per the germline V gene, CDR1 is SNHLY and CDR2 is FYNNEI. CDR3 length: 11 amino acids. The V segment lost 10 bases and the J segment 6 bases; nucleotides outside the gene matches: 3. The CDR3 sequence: CATRGGDTQYF. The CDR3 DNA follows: TGTGCCACCCGGGGGGGCGATACGCAGTATTTT.